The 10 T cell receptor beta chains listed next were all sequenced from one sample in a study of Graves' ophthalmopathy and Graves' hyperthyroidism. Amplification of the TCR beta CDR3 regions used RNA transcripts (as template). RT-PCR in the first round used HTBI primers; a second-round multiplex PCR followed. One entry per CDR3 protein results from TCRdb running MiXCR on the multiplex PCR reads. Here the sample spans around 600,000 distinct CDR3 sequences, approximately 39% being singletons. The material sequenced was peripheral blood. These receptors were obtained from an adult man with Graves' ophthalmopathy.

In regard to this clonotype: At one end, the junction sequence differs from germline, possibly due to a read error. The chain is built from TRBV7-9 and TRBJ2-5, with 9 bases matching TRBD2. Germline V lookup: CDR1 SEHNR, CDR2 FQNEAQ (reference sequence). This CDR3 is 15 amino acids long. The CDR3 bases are TGTGCCAGCGGATTCGGGACTAGCATTTTCCAGACCCAGTACTTT. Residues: CASGFGTSIFQTQYF.

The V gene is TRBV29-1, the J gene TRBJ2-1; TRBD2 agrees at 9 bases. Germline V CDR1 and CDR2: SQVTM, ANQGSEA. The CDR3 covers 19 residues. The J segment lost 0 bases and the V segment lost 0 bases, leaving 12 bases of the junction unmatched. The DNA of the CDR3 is TGCAGCGTTGAAGATGCCCAGACTAGCGGTAGAAGCTCCTACAATGAGCAGTTCTTC. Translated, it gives CSVEDAQTSGRSSYNEQFF.

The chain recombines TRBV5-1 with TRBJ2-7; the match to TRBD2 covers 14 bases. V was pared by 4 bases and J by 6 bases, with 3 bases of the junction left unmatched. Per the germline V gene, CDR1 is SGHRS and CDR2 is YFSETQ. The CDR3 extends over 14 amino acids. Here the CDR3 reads CASSQTSGRGEQYF. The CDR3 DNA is TGCGCCAGCAGCCAGACTAGCGGGAGGGGCGAGCAGTACTTC. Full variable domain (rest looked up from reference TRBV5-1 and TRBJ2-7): KAGVTQTPRYLIKTRGQQVTLSCSPISGHRSVSWYQQTPGQGLQFLFEYFSETQRNKGNFPGRFSGRQFSNSRSEMNVSTLELGDSALYLCASSQTSGRGEQYFGPGTRLTVT.

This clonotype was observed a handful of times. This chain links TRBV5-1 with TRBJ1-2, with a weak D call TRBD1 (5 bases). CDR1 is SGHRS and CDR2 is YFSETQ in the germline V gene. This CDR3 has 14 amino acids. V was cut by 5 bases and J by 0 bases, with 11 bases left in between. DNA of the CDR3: TGCGCCAGCAGGGGGGACGGCGCTAACTATGGCTACACCTTC. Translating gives CASRGDGANYGYTF.

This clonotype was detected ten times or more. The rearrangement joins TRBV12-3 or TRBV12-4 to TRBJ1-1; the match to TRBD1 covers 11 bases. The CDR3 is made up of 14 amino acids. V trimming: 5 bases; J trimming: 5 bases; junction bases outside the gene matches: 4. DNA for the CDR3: TGTGCCAGCAGTCAGGGACAGGGGGGAACTGAAGCTTTCTTT. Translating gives CASSQGQGGTEAFF.

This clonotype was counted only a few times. The CDR3 DNA follows: TGCGCCAGCAGCTTGGAGACTAGGGGGCGAATAGGCTACGAGCAGTACTTC. This gives the protein CASSLETRGRIGYEQYF. V gene TRBV5-1 combines with J gene TRBJ2-7; D perhaps matches TRBD1 (7 bases). Trimming took 0 bases from V and 3 from J, leaving 19 bases between them. Per the germline V gene, CDR1 is SGHRS and CDR2 is YFSETQ. The CDR3 loop spans 17 amino acids.

The DNA for the CDR3 is TGTGCCAGCAGTGCCCGACGGAGGGAGCGCGAGCAGTACTTC. Translated: CASSARRREREQYF. The chain is built from TRBV6-1 and TRBJ2-7, with D tentatively TRBD2 (6 bases). Germline V CDR1 and CDR2: MNHNS, SASEGT. V dropped 4 bases and J dropped 6 bases, with 16 bases sitting between them. The CDR3 is 14 amino acids.

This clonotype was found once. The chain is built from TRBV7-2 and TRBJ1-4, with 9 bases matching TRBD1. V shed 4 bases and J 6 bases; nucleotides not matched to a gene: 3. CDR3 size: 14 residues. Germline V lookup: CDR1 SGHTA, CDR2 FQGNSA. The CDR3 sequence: CASSSRQGDEKLFF. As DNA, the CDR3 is TGTGCCAGCAGCTCTAGACAGGGGGATGAAAAACTGTTTTTT.

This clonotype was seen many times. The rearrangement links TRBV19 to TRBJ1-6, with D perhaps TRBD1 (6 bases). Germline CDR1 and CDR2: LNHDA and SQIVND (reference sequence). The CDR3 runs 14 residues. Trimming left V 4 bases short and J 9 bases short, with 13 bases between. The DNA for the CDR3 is TGTGCCAGTAGTAGCCAGGGGCTCGGTTCACCCCTCCACTTT. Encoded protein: CASSSQGLGSPLHF.

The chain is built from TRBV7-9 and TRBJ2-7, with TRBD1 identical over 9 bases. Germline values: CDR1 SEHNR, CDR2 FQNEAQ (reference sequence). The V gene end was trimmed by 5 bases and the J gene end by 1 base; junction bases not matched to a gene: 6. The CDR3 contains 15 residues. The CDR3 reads CASSPGQGISYEQYV. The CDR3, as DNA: TGTGCCAGCAGCCCTGGACAGGGGATTTCCTACGAGCAGTACGTC.